This paragraph covers one T cell receptor (beta chain) sequence. Its specificity is not known. The CDR3 runs 14 residues. The germline CDR1 and CDR2 sequences are SGHAT and FQNNGV. The data were taken from a study of blood T cells in healthy people across ages. General observations from the study: There was a strong correlation between TCR beta diversity and naive T cell percentage. Unknown donor CMV status possibly confounded expanded clonotype changes. Age advanced and TCR beta diversity per million T cells fell, roughly linearly.

PCR was performed a second time for roughly 7 to 12 cycles using a sample-barcoded 5' primer and a J-beta primer mix. TCRdb called the 5' RACE reads again in MiXCR, with one record for every CDR3 protein. Found here are over a million distinct CDR3 sequences, approximately 38% of them singletons; the top ten hold less than 8%. What was sequenced was blood. This clonotype was obtained from a woman under 30 in good health. The chain carries TRBV11-2 and TRBJ2-1; tentatively, D is TRBD2 (7 bases). The J call is in doubt because the DNA end fits TRBJ2-7 better. CDR3: CASLGGPSYNEQYF. The CDR3 DNA is TGTGCCAGCTTGGGGGGGCCCTCCTACAATGAGCAGTACTTC.